This TCR beta chain is from a study of T cell responses to AZD1222 COVID-19 vaccine. Study conclusions and caveats: Repertoire samples came only from after the peak T cell response.

Remarks on this clone: Its antigen is undetermined.

This CDR3 has 14 amino acids. Clones were read by immunoSEQ multiplex PCR, and TCRdb kept only the in-frame ones, dropping some. Counted here are tens of thousands of clones, approximately 85% occurring once; the ten biggest clones make up about 3.4%. The specimen comprised peripheral blood, sampled 28 days after the second AZD1222 dose. This clonotype originated in an adult who received the AZD1222 COVID-19 vaccine. The chain uses TRBV21-1 and TRBJ2-2; the table's D gene call, TRBD2, was not cross checked with the DNA. TRBV21-1 is tagged as a pseudogene. CDR3 loop: CASKASGSPGELFF. Written as DNA, the CDR3 is TGTGCCAGCAAGGCTAGCGGGAGCCCCGGGGAGCTGTTTTTT.